This T cell receptor (beta chain) was sequenced for a study of cytomegalovirus exposure and HLA in healthy donors (TCRdb year 2017). Regarding the study in general: An earlier analysis of fewer than 750 of the donors reported approximately 300 Gb of sequence data and 100 million to 120 million unique TCR beta sequences obtained from around 190 million T cells. Approximately 300 gigabases of sequencing data and roughly 80 million unique TCR sequences made up an early release that covered nearly 650 HLA-typed donors. The genetic ancestry cluster associated with self-reported Caucasian donors included over 80% of the roughly 380 genotyped donors. The study was designed to test whether signatures of past pathogen exposure could be identified by cataloging public T cell receptors. Using immunosequencing, the study profiled T cell repertoires from fewer than 850 subjects and related those repertoires to cytomegalovirus serostatus. A separate validation cohort of some 130 different subjects was used in addition to the roughly 700-subject first cohort. The study combined high-throughput TCR immunosequencing, statistical association of individual TCRs with disease status, and machine learning to predict cytomegalovirus infection status. A later analysis re-analyzed previously published TCR beta repertoires from 660 or so donors and added high-resolution HLA genotyping to study TCR occurrence patterns. Rather than drawing on any new phenotypic data, the later analysis identified candidate immune exposures from TCR beta sequences and the way those sequences occurred across donors. In an earlier analysis of roughly 540 of the donors, high-throughput TCR beta sequencing was used to judge whether each TCR beta V gene segment behaved as functional or pseudogenic. Alongside the repertoire data, information on donor age, sex, ethnicity and CMV serostatus was compiled. A later genetic analysis took genome-wide SNP genotypes for about 60% of the roughly 670 donors and used that subset as a discovery cohort. All discovery cohort repertoires had been generated on a single sequencing platform. HLA typing included class I and class II loci at four-digit resolution. Typing coverage differed by locus: A, B, C, DRB1 and DQB1 were typed in roughly 620-640 donors, DQA1 in about 500, DPA1 in around 600, and DPB1 in just under 490. A handful of DR-DQ haplotypes were treated as single units for association and clustering because of strong linkage in the cohort. On average, around 240,000 unique TCR beta nucleotide sequences were sequenced per donor among some 430 genotyped donors of the cohort, with roughly 18% of those sequences being non-productive.

The CDR1 and CDR2 encoded by the germline V gene are SGDLS and YYNGEE. From its cysteine to its phenylalanine, the CDR3 spans 16 amino acids. The entry retains the CDR3 DNA only, 48 bases that are in frame from base 1. V is pruned by 4 bases and J by 7 bases, leaving 11 bases of the junction without a gene match. Concerning this clone itself: Its antigen is still unknown.

The cohort comprised 710 or so healthy bone marrow donors. At the time of sampling, every cohort member was nominally healthy, though immune exposures that went unrecorded were likely present. The donor tested CMV seronegative and was one of the 352 seronegative cohort members. Every donor gave a peripheral blood sample, and the peripheral blood mononuclear cells from that sample were used for TCR beta sequencing. Genomic DNA extraction from the blood cell samples was performed with the Qiagen DNeasy Blood Extraction Kit. Receptors were amplified or captured by the immunoSEQ multiplex PCR assay. A mixture of 60 forward primers for TCR Vbeta segments and 13 reverse primers for TCR Jbeta segments was used in the multiplex PCR. The CDR3 region of rearranged TCR beta genes was amplified from genomic DNA with a multiplex PCR assay. The Illumina HiSeq System was used to sequence the amplified TCR beta libraries as 87-base-pair reads. The study's own analysis went as follows. A later analysis tallied roughly 80 million unique TCR beta chains across the 550 to 850 repertoires, and some 10 million of those chains were shared by two or more donors. Raw reads were error-corrected and collapsed into unique sequences by a nearest-neighbor algorithm in which closely related sequences were merged to remove PCR and sequencing errors. V, D and J gene segments were assigned by aligning CDR3 sequences to IMGT reference sequences. For a sequence to be retained, a match of at least six nucleotides was required to both a V gene segment and a J gene segment. Rearrangements were classified as productive when the CDR3 lacked stop codons and remained in frame with V and J, and all other rearrangements were classified as non-productive. Following IMGT convention, CDR3 was defined as the stretch from the second conserved V-encoded cysteine up to the conserved J-encoded phenylalanine. Sequences without an unambiguous match to a single V gene segment were excluded from the earlier analysis of almost 600 of the donors. An earlier analysis of about 600 of the donors called V segments functional above 56.7% productive rearrangements and segregating when the between-donor standard deviation exceeded 5%. To diagnose cytomegalovirus status from the catalog of TCR beta chain sequences, a statistical classification framework was built. V and J gene assignment, in a later analysis, came from comparing TCR nucleotide sequences with IMGT/GENE-DB human TR gene sequences. In a later analysis, CDR3 sequences and most-parsimonious VDJ recombination scenarios were assigned using the TCRdist pipeline. In a later analysis, each TCR beta chain was defined by its CDR3 amino acid sequence together with its V-gene family, and reads without a unique V-gene family were excluded. In a later analysis, around 600 highly shared, low-generation-probability nucleotide sequences were removed to address suspected cross-contamination and a sequencing artifact. For each public chain, a later analysis derived a clonal expansion index from normalized ranks of inferred template counts within each repertoire. Generation probabilities in a later analysis came from a VDJ recombination model fitted to out-of-frame rearrangements, and those results were checked against IGoR. In a later analysis, TCR-TCR, TCR-HLA and TCR-CMV co-occurrence was scored with hypergeometric tests, and a repertoire-size bias correction was applied to TCR pairs. A later analysis estimated false discovery rates by permuting HLA or CMV assignments 20 times. In a later analysis, co-occurring TCRs were grouped using DBSCAN, with TCRdist sequence similarity added in when clustering inside HLA-allele-positive subsets. Co-occurrence clustering excluded repertoires with fewer than 30,000 or more than 120,000 public chains, plus five with anomalous nucleotide sharing. The source is immuneACCESS, and TCRdb retained only in-frame sequences with V and J called. Part of the clones is not carried over; for the studies checked, unresolved V genes explain less than half of this, and the remainder is unexplained. V and J calls and clone size are copied from that table; D and trimming were computed from the DNA. This sample's listing comprises around 130,000 clones. The ten biggest clones cover around 1.5% of the sample.

General conclusions and limits of the study: Three of the identified cytomegalovirus-associated TCR beta chains were confirmed in vitro to be specific for cytomegalovirus antigens. Only TCR beta chains were sequenced in this cohort, and the absence of alpha or paired-chain data limited detectable features. Linkage disequilibrium might explain the correlated functional status among segregating V segments, but an unknown experimental factor could not be ruled out. Most TCR sequences were seen in very few donors, while some public TCRs were found in many individuals. Most CMV-associated TCR beta chains appeared to be HLA-restricted in a later analysis, and the HLA associations seemed to be driven largely by CMV exposure. A further reported finding was that TCR beta sequences accurately predicted the HLA-A and HLA-B alleles for most subjects in the first cohort. In an earlier analysis of about 600 of the donors, most TCR beta V segments appeared in productive rearrangements about 87% or about 30% of the time, broadly matching IMGT annotations. According to a later analysis, TCR association rates differed among HLA loci, with DRB1 alleles showing the most associated TCRs and HLA-C alleles showing the fewest. The classifier was reported to diagnose cytomegalovirus status with high specificity and sensitivity in both the original and validation cohorts. At a false discovery rate of 0.05, a later analysis linked 15,000 to 20,000 TCR beta sequences to specific HLA alleles. Because the 87-base-pair reads could not distinguish some IMGT-functional V segments, including TRBV6-2 and TRBV6-3, those segments were excluded. HLA typing was unavailable for some donors at each locus, so association tests used only the typed subset. A cluster of highly shared sequence variants was judged likely to represent a technical artifact of the sequencing pipeline. The study listed 150 to 200 TCR beta chains as associated with cytomegalovirus. Roughly uniform sequencing depth across donors was assumed in presence/absence analyses, although this assumption may not hold. A later genetic analysis reported fewer N-insertions in productive TCRs among donors in an Asian-associated ancestry cluster than the roughly 620-donor mean. Immune exposure information for the cohort was limited to CMV serostatus. In a later genetic analysis, a missense DCLRE1C variant was associated with V-gene and J-gene trimming of TCR beta chains, and the association was replicated in an independent cohort. The authors suggested that the approach could potentially be generalized to other disease states and immunological phenotypes. The earlier analysis of some 560 of the donors excluded around 17 rarely observed V segments, including chromosome 9 orphons, because counts were too low. When HLA alleles, especially DR and DQ, strongly co-occurred, TCR associations were difficult to assign to individual alleles. Compared with equally common non-associated chains, HLA-associated TCR beta chains in a later analysis were more clonally expanded and had lower generation probabilities. A later analysis reported that several top co-occurrence clusters appeared linked to parvovirus B19, influenza, CMV and Epstein-Barr virus.

This sequence originates from a woman aged 40 to 50 in good health and CMV-seronegative. Recombination joined TRBV9 with TRBJ2-2; the central 9 bases match TRBD1. The sample taken for sequencing was PBMCs. The bases read TGTGCCAGCAGCCTCACCGGGACAGGGTGGAGCGGGGAGCTGTTTTTT. The resulting protein is CASSLTGTGWSGELFF.